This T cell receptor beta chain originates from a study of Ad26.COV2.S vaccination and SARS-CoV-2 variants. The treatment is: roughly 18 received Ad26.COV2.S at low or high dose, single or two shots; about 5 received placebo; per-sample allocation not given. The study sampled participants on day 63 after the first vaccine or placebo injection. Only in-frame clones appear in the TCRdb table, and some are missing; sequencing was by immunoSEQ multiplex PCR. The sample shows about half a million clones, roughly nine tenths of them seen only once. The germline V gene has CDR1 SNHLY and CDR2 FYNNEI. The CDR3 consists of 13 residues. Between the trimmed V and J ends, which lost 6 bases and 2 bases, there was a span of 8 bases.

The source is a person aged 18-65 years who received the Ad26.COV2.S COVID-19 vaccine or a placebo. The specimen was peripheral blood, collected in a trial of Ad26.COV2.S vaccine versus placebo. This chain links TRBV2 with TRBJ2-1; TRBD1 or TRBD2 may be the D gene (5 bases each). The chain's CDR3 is CASRGPPYNEQFF. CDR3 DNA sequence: TGTGCCAGCAGGGGACCACCCTACAATGAGCAGTTCTTC.